This TCR beta chain was obtained from a study of cytomegalovirus exposure and HLA in healthy donors. As to this clone: The antigen is unknown.

The CDR3 covers 16 residues. Looked up from germline, CDR1 is WNHNN and CDR2 is SYGVQD (reference sequence). Trimming removed 2 bases from V and 6 bases from J; junction bases left unmatched: 5. Overall study results and limits: Across all donors, roughly uniform sequencing depth was an assumption of the presence/absence analyses.

PCR used 60 Vbeta primers and 13 Jbeta primers. Profiling relied on immunoSEQ multiplex PCR, and the TCRdb table lists in-frame clones only, not all of them. The data hold about 43,000 clones, with under 60% observed a single time. The rearrangement uses TRBV10-1 and TRBJ2-1; 12 bases map to TRBD2. The sequence derives from a man aged 55 to 69 in good health and CMV-seronegative. The sequencing sample was made of PBMCs. CDR3 DNA: TGCGCCAGCAGTGAGGTGACTAGCGGGGGACCCAATGAGCAGTTCTTC. Translation: CASSEVTSGGPNEQFF.